This TCR beta chain emerged from a study of a mutant IDH1 vaccine in newly diagnosed glioma. Study context: In some groups vaccination began 4-6 weeks post-radiotherapy; others received it with temozolomide.

Indicated time point: week 23, last vaccination. In the vaccine, a single dose held 300 ug of the mutant IDH1 20-mer peptide, along with topical imiquimod. There were new WHO grade 3 or 4 astrocytomas in the donors, and these were IDH1-mutant and ATRX-lost. Generated by immunoSEQ multiplex PCR, the TCRdb table keeps only in-frame clones and is missing some. The data contain approximately 66,000 clones, approximately 80% of them singletons. In germline, CDR1 is MDHEN, CDR2 SYDVKM. With 3 bases removed from V and 8 bases from J, the gap between germline ends came to 13 bases. This CDR3 has 14 residues. With respect to this clone: Its target is unknown.

The rearrangement links TRBV28 to TRBJ1-4; weak D call: TRBD1 (5 bases). This TCR came from a man between 18 and 29 years old with glioma. The input for sequencing was PBMCs, taken from a glioma patient whose treatment included an IDH1 peptide vaccine. CDR3: CASSFIGAGEKLFF. The CDR3 DNA sequence: TGTGCCAGCAGTTTCATCGGGGCTGGAGAAAAACTGTTTTTT.